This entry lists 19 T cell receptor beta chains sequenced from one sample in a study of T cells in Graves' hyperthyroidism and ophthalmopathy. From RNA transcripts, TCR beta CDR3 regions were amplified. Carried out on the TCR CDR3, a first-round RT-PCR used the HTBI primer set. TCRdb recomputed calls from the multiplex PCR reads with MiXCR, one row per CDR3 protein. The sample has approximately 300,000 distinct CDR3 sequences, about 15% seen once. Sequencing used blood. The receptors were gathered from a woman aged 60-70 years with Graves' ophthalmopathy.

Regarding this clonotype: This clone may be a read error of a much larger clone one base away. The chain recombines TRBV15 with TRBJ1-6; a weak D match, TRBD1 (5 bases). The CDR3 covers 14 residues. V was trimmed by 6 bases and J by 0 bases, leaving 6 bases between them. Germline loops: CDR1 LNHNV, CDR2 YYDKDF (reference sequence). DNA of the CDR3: TGTGCCACCAGAGACAGCTCCTATAATTCACCCCTCCACTTT. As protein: CATRDSSYNSPLHF.

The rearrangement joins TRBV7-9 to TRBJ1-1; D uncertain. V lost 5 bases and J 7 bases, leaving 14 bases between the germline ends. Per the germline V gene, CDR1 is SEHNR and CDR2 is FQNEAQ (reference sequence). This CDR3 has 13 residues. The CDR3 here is CASSALTTSEAFF. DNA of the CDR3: TGTGCCAGCAGCGCACTAACAACAAGTGAAGCTTTCTTT.

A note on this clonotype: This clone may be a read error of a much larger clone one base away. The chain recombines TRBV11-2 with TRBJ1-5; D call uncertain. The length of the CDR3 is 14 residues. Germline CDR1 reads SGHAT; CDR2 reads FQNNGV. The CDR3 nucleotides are TGTGCCGGCAGCCCAGGATATAGCAATCAGCCCCAGCATTTT. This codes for CAGSPGYSNQPQHF.

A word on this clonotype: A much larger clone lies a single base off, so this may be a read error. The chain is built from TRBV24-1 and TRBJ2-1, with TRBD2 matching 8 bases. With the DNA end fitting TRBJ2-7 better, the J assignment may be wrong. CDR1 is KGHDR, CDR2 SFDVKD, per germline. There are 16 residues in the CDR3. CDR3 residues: CATSDITSGDYNEQYF. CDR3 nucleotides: TGTGCCACCAGTGACATAACTAGCGGAGATTACAATGAGCAGTACTTC.

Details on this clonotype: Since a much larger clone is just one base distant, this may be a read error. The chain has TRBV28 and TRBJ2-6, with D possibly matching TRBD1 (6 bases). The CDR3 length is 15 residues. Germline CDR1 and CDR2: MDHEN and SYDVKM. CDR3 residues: CASSLWGARAKVLTF. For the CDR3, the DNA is TGTGCCAGCAGTTTATGGGGGGCTAGGGCCAAAGTCCTGACTTTC.

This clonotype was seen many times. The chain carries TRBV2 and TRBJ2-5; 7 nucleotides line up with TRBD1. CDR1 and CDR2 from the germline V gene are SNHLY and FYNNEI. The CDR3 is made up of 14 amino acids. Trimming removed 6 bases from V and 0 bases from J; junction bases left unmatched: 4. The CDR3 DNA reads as TGTGCCAGCAGAAACAGGGGATACCAAGAGACCCAGTACTTC. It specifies CASRNRGYQETQYF.

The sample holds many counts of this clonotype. CDR3: CASTGGGNTQYF. In DNA form, the CDR3 reads TGTGCCAGCACCGGGGGCGGGAATACGCAGTATTTT. V gene TRBV6-1 combines with J gene TRBJ2-3; D is tentatively TRBD1 or TRBD2 (6 bases each). Germline CDR1 is MNHNS and CDR2 is SASEGT. This CDR3 is 12 amino acids long. V shed 7 bases and J shed 7 bases, with 12 bases lying between them.

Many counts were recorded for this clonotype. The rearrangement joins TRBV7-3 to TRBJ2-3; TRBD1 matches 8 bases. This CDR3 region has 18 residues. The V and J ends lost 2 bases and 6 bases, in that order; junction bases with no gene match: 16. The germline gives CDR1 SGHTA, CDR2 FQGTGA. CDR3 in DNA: TGTGCCAGCAGCTTATCGCCCCGGACAGGGACACAGCAGGATACGCAGTATTTT. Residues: CASSLSPRTGTQQDTQYF.

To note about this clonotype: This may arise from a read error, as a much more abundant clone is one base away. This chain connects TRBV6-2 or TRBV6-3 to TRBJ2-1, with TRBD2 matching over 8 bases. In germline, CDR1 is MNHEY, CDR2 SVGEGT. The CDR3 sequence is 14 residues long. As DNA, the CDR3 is TGTGCCAGCCGAGAACTAGCGGACTACAATAAGCAGTTCTTC. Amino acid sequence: CASRELADYNKQFF.

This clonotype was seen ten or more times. The CDR3 here is CASRPSGGREQYF. DNA of the CDR3: TGTGCCAGCAGGCCTAGCGGGGGGAGGGAGCAGTACTTC. The rearrangement links TRBV27 to TRBJ2-7; 11 nucleotides agree with TRBD2. The length of the CDR3 is 13 residues. Germline-derived CDR1 and CDR2 are MNHEY and SMNVEV (reference sequence). Trimming removed 6 bases from V and 7 bases from J; junction bases left unmatched: 5.

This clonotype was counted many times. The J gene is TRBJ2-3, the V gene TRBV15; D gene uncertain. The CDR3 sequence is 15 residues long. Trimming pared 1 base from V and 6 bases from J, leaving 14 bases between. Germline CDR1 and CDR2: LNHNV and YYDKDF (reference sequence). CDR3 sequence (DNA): TGTGCCACCAGCAGAGTGCTACTTGGGGTGGATACGCAGTATTTT. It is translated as CATSRVLLGVDTQYF.

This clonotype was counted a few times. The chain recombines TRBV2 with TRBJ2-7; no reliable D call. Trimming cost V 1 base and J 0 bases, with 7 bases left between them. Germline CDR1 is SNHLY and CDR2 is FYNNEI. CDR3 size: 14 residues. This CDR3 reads CASSEEQHSYEQYF. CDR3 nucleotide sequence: TGTGCCAGCAGTGAAGAACAGCACTCCTACGAGCAGTACTTC.

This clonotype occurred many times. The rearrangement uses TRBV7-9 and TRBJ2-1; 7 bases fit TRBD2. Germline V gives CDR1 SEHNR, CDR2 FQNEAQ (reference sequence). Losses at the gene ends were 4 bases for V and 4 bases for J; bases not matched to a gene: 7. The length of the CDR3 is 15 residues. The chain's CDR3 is CASSSSKRGYNEQFF. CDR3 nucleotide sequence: TGTGCCAGCAGCTCCTCGAAGCGGGGATACAATGAGCAGTTCTTC.

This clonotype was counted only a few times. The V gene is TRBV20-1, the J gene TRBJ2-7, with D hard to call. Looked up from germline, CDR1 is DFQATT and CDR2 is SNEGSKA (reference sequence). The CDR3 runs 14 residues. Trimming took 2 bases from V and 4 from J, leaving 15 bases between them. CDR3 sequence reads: CSARLPRSPYEQYF. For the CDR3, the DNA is TGCAGTGCTAGATTACCGAGGTCCCCTTACGAGCAGTACTTC.

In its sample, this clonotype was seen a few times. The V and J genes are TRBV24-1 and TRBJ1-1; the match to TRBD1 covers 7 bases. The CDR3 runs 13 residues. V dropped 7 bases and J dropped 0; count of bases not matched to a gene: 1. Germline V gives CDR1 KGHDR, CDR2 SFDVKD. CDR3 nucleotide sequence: TGTGCCACCAGGGACAGGCTGAACACTGAAGCTTTCTTT. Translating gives CATRDRLNTEAFF.

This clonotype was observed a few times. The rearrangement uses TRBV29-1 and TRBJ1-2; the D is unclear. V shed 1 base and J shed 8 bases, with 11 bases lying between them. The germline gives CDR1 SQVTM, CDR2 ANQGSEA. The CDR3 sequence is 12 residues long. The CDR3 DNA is TGCAGCGTTGAAGCCACTTGGGTGGGCTACACCTTC. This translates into CSVEATWVGYTF.

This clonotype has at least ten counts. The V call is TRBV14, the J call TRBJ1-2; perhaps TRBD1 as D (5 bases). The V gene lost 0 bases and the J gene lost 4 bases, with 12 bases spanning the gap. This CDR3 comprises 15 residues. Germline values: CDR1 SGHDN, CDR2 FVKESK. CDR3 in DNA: TGTGCCAGCAGCCAAGATTGGGGGGAGCCCTATGGCTACACCTTC. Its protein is CASSQDWGEPYGYTF.

The CDR3, as DNA: TGTGCCACGGGGCGGGGTGGGCTAGCGGGAGACAGGCAGTTCTTC. It yields the protein CATGRGGLAGDRQFF. The chain links TRBV19 to TRBJ2-1; 10 bases fit TRBD2. Germline CDR1 is LNHDA and CDR2 is SQIVND (reference sequence). The CDR3 extends over 15 amino acids. V shed 10 bases, J shed 12 bases, and the junction held 18 bases outside the gene matches.

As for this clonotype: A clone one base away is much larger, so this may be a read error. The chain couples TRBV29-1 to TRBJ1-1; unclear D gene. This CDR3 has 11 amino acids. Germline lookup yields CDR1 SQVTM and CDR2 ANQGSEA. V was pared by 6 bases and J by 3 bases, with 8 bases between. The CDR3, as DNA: TGCAGCGTAATCCGGGACACTGAAGCTTTCTTT. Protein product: CSVIRDTEAFF.